Below, 2 T cell receptor beta chains from the same sample are listed, as sequenced in a study of cytomegalovirus exposure and HLA in healthy donors. The PCR was carried out with 60 Vbeta primers and 13 Jbeta primers. The method was immunoSEQ multiplex PCR; TCRdb's version includes in-frame clones alone and lacks a portion of them. There are 100,000 to 150,000 clones in the sample; roughly 79% occur only once, and less than 2% lies in the top ten. Source material: PBMCs. Receptors were obtained from a woman aged 50 to 65 in good health and CMV-seronegative.

The chain is built from TRBV21-1 and TRBJ2-7; the table gives TRBD2 as D, unverified against the DNA. TRBV21-1 is a known pseudogene. The CDR3 loop spans 19 amino acids. For the CDR3, the DNA is TGTGCCAGCAGCAAGGAGGGTCGAGCGGGAGGGACTATAACCTACGAGCAGTACTTC. Protein product: CASSKEGRAGGTITYEQYF.

The gene calls are TRBV27 and TRBJ2-7; 8 nucleotides align to TRBD2. Germline-derived CDR1 and CDR2 are MNHEY and SMNVEV (reference sequence). Trimming cost V 4 bases and J 6 bases; bases outside gene matches: 5. This CDR3 spans 13 amino acids. CDR3 sequence reads: CASSSSGRGEQYF. In nucleotides, the CDR3 is TGTGCCAGCAGTTCCAGCGGGAGAGGCGAGCAGTACTTC.